The clone carrying this T cell receptor (beta chain) was observed a few times. The target antigen is unknown. These data belong to a study of regulatory dendritic cells for organ transplantation. Study findings and constraints: Memory CD8+ clonal expansion seemed more limited with regulatory than mature dendritic cells.

Clones were sequenced by immunoSEQ multiplex PCR, and TCRdb holds only the in-frame ones, with some missing. The profile shows almost 35,000 clones, roughly nine tenths of them singletons. V was cut by 2 bases and J by 2 bases, with 4 bases left in between. This CDR3 is 13 amino acids long. Germline CDR1 reads MNHNS; CDR2 reads SASEGT. The sequenced material came from naive CD4+ T cells from blood. Documented subset: CD45RA+ naive T cells. The clonotype comes from a human donor in good health. This sequence joins TRBV6-1 and TRBJ1-5, with unresolved D. The CDR3 sequence: CASSERGNQPQHF. CDR3 nucleotide sequence: TGTGCCAGCAGTGAACGTGGCAATCAGCCCCAGCATTTT.